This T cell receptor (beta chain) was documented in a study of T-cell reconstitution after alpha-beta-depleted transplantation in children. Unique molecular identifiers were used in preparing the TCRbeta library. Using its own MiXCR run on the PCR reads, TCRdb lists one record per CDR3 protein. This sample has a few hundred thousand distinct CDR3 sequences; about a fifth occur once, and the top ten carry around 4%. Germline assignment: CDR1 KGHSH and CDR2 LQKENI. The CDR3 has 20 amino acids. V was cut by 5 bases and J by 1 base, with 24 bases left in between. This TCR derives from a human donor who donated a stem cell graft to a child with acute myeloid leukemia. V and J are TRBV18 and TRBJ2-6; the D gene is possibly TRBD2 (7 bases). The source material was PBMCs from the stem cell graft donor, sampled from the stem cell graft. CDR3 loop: CASSIRREKGVSSGANVLTF. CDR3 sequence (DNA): TGTGCCAGCTCAATACGGCGGGAGAAGGGGGTCTCTTCTGGGGCCAACGTCCTGACTTTC.